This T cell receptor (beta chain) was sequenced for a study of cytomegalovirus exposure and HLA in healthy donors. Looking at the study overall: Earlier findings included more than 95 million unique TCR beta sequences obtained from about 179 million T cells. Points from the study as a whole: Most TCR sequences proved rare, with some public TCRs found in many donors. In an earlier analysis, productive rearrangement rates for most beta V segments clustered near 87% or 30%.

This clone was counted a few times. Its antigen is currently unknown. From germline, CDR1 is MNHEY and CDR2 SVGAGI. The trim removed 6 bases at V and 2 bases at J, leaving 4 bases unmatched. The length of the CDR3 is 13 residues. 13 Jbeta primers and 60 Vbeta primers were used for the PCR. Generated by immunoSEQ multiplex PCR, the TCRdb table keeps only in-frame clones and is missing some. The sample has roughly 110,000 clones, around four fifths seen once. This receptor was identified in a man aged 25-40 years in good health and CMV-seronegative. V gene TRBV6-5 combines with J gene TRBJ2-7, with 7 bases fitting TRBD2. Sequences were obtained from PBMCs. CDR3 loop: CASRSAGAYEQYF. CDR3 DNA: TGTGCCAGCAGAAGCGCGGGAGCCTACGAGCAGTACTTC.